The TCR beta chain described here comes from a study of OX40 agonist ivuxolimab in advanced cancers. Study background: Having had anti-PD-1, anti-PD-L1 or anti-CTLA-4 therapy before was allowed, and approximately 40% had some.

Study-level points and caveats: Mean expanded clone counts were higher in CD8+ than CD4+ T cells.

About this clone itself: The antigen is unknown.

Generated by immunoSEQ multiplex PCR, the TCRdb table keeps only in-frame clones and is missing some. The sample has tens of thousands of clones; around 82% are singletons. The V segment lost 5 bases and the J segment 7 bases; nucleotides outside the gene matches: 8. This CDR3 is built from 16 residues. Germline-derived CDR1 and CDR2 are MDHEN and SYDVKM. The sequenced sample was CD4+ or CD8+ T cells sorted from blood, obtained in a trial of the OX40 agonist ivuxolimab. The sequence came from an adult with an advanced solid tumor such as melanoma, head and neck, liver or kidney cancer. The chain employs TRBV28 and TRBJ1-6; 10 nucleotides match TRBD1. The DNA of the CDR3 is TGTGCCAGCAGTCAAGGGGACAGGGGTAAAAATTCACCCCTCCACTTT. This encodes CASSQGDRGKNSPLHF.